This record concerns one T cell receptor (beta chain) sequence. Its antigen is unidentified. Germline V gene sequence: CDR1 SNHLY, CDR2 FYNNEI. J was trimmed by 7 bases and V by 5 bases; bases with no gene match: 4. CDR3 length equals 13 residues. TCRdb re-analysed the RT-PCR reads in MiXCR, keeping a single row per CDR3 protein. In the table there are roughly 15,000 distinct CDR3 sequences, approximately 84% of which are singletons. The data stem from a study of yellow fever vaccine responses in identical twins. Whole-study results and caveats: Twins reportedly mounted vaccine T cell responses that seemed partly convergent, partly personalized.

The sequence came from a woman between 18 and 29 years old who received the yellow fever vaccine. The rearrangement uses TRBV2 and TRBJ2-1; TRBD1 matches at 8 bases. The starting material was T cells from blood (PBMCs), unsorted or a sorted subset (not recorded which), obtained before or after yellow fever vaccination (not recorded which). The CDR3 is CASSRTGQNEQFF. CDR3 coding DNA: TGTGCCAGCAGTAGGACAGGGCAGAATGAGCAGTTCTTC.